The present TCR beta chain was sequenced within a study of CD8+CD57+ T cells in acquired aplastic anemia. It was patients with CD8+CD57+ cell expansion by flow cytometry who were chosen for sequencing. Patients, without exception, had severe acquired aplastic anemia. Patients had undergone no therapy by the time their blood was sampled. The study's findings and limits: Patients had approximately 29 CD8+ CDR3 sequences in common with controls (the shared set).

As for this clonotype: Its antigen is undetermined.

Profiling of TCR beta VDJ combinations and CDR3 sequences used genomic DNA as template. Each CDR3 protein is one row after TCRdb ran MiXCR on the reads. The table shows some 170,000 distinct CDR3 sequences, with 60% to 80% occurring only once. The source is a human donor with aplastic anemia. The sample was sorted CD4+, CD8+, or CD8+CD57+ T cells (not recorded which) from PBMCs.

The DNA of the CDR3 is TGTGCCAGCAGCCCTGGCGCGGGTCAATGGCCCTACGAGCAGTACTTC. Translating it yields CASSPGAGQWPYEQYF. The chain is built from TRBV7-2 and TRBJ2-7; the D gene is possibly TRBD2 (5 bases). The CDR3 totals 16 residues. Germline assignment: CDR1 SGHTA and CDR2 FQGNSA. The V and J ends lost 5 bases and 2 bases respectively, with 19 bases between them.